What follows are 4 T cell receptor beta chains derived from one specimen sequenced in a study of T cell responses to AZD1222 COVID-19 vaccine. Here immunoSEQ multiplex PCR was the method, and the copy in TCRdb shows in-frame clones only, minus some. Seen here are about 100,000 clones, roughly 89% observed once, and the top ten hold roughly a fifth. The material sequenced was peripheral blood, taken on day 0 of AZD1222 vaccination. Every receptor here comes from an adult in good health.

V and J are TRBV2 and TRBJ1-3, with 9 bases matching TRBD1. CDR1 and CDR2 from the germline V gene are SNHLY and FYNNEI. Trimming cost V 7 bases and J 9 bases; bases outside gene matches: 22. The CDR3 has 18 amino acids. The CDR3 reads CASNAEFGTGTGFGTIYF. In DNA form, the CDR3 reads TGTGCCAGCAATGCGGAGTTCGGGACCGGGACAGGGTTCGGCACCATATATTTT.

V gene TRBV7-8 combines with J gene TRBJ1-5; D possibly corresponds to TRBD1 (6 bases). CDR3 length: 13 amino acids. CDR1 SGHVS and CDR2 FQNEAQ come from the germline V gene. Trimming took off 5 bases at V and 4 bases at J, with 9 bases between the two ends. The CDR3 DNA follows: TGTGCCAGCAGCCGGCAGGGGAATCAGCCCCAGCATTTT. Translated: CASSRQGNQPQHF.

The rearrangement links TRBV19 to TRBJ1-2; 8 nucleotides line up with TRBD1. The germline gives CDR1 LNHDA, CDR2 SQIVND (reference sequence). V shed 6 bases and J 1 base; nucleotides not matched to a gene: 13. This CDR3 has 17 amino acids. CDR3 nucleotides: TGTGCCAGTAGAGAGACAGGGGCCTTGACTATTAACTATGGCTACACCTTC. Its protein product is CASRETGALTINYGYTF. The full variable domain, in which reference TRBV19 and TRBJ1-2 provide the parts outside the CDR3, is DGGITQSPKYLFRKEGQNVTLSCEQNLNHDAMYWYRQDPGQGLRLIYYSQIVNDFQKGDIAEGYSVSREKKESFPLTVTSAQKNPTAFYLCASRETGALTINYGYTFGSGTRLTVV.

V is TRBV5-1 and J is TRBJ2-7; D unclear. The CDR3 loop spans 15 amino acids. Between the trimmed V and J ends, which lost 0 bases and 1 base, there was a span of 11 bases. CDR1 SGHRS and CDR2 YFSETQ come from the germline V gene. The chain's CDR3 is CASSLGPQESYEQYF. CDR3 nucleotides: TGCGCCAGCAGCTTGGGCCCCCAGGAGTCCTACGAGCAGTACTTC.